One TCR beta chain is described in this entry. Its matching antigen is unknown. The source of the sample is a study of T cells after yellow fever vaccination. Whole-study results and caveats: A weaker secondary response peaked on day 5, the primary on day 15. FACS-sorted repertoires might harbor abundant contaminating clonotypes from the bulk population. Booster sampling recovered most clones from primary vaccination (roughly 97% CD4, approximately 90% CD8).

TCRdb itself ran the 5' RACE reads through MiXCR, one entry per CDR3 protein. The data contain 350,000 to 550,000 distinct CDR3 sequences, around a sixth of them singletons. V was cut by 6 bases and J by 1 base, with 11 bases left in between. The CDR3 extends over 14 amino acids. The germline V gene has CDR1 SGDLS and CDR2 YYNGEE. The rearrangement links TRBV9 to TRBJ2-1; D is possibly TRBD1 (6 bases). This TCR was recovered from a man in his late teens or twenties who received the YFV17D yellow fever vaccine. The sample here was PBMCs, taken before the yellow fever booster vaccination. The CDR3 is CASNLGQSYNEQFF. The CDR3 nucleotides read TGTGCCAGCAACCTCGGACAGTCCTACAATGAGCAGTTCTTC.